The 18 T cell receptor beta chains in this list originate from one sample, sequenced in a study of blood T cell repertoires in COVID-19. Produced via immunoSEQ multiplex PCR; TCRdb's table is partial and in-frame only. The data contain about 170,000 clones, more than 65% of them singletons. The sequenced material came from peripheral blood. These TCRs come from a human donor with acute or convalescent COVID-19. The donor label of this sample is uncertain.

The count of this clone is one. The chain has TRBV18 and TRBJ1-1; D is possibly TRBD1 (6 bases). Germline loops: CDR1 KGHSH, CDR2 LQKENI. V lost 2 bases to trimming and J lost 2 bases, with 9 bases between them. The CDR3 contains 14 residues. The DNA of the CDR3 is TGTGCCAGCTCACCAATGACAGGTAACACTGAAGCTTTCTTT. This encodes CASSPMTGNTEAFF.

The chain links TRBV19 to TRBJ1-2; possible D gene TRBD1, 5 bases. Germline CDR1 reads LNHDA; CDR2 reads SQIVND (reference sequence). The CDR3 extends over 15 amino acids. V shed 5 bases and J shed 8 bases, with 21 bases lying between them. Here the CDR3 reads CASSPRGAASGGYTF. CDR3 sequence (DNA): TGTGCCAGTAGTCCCCGTGGGGCCGCTTCGGGCGGCTACACCTTC. Full variable domain (missing parts from reference TRBV19 and TRBJ1-2): DGGITQSPKYLFRKEGQNVTLSCEQNLNHDAMYWYRQDPGQGLRLIYYSQIVNDFQKGDIAEGYSVSREKKESFPLTVTSAQKNPTAFYLCASSPRGAASGGYTFGSGTRLTVV.

The rearrangement joins TRBV9 to TRBJ2-2, with 14 bases that match TRBD2. This CDR3 has 19 residues. Germline trimming cut 3 bases from V and 4 bases from J; bases unmatched to any gene: 11. Germline values: CDR1 SGDLS, CDR2 YYNGEE. The CDR3 sequence: CASSARLAGGFDSTGELFF. CDR3 nucleotide sequence: TGTGCCAGCAGCGCACGACTAGCGGGAGGGTTTGATTCCACCGGGGAGCTGTTTTTT.

The chain employs TRBV28 and TRBJ1-1, with TRBD1 matching over 9 bases. The V gene's germline CDR1 is MDHEN and CDR2 SYDVKM. V was clipped by 6 bases and J by 1 base; unmatched bases: 3. This CDR3 comprises 14 residues. The CDR3 sequence: CASSLTGGNTEAFF. The DNA for the CDR3 is TGTGCCAGCAGCCTGACAGGGGGGAACACTGAAGCTTTCTTT.

This chain connects TRBV7-3 to TRBJ2-6, with TRBD2 as a possible D gene (6 bases). V lost 4 bases to trimming and J lost 6 bases, with 10 bases between them. This CDR3 is built from 14 residues. CDR1 is SGHTA and CDR2 is FQGTGA in the germline V gene. The CDR3 protein is CASSSSSEANVLTF. The DNA for the CDR3 is TGTGCCAGCAGCTCTTCTAGCGAGGCCAACGTCCTGACTTTC.

The chain combines TRBV29-1 with TRBJ1-1, with 12 bases lining up with TRBD1. CDR3 size: 13 residues. V was clipped by 6 bases and J by 9 bases; unmatched bases: 8. Germline CDR1 and CDR2: SQVTM and ANQGSEA. CDR3 bases: TGCAGCGTCGTCGGGACAGGGGGCGGGAAAGCTTTCTTT. This encodes CSVVGTGGGKAFF.

The chain is built from TRBV14 and TRBJ2-5; 12 bases match TRBD2. Germline lookup yields CDR1 SGHDN and CDR2 FVKESK. V shed 5 bases and J 2 bases; nucleotides not matched to a gene: 6. The CDR3 is 16 amino acids. The CDR3 loop is CASSYTSGGSQETQYF. The CDR3 DNA sequence: TGTGCCAGCAGCTATACTAGCGGGGGGTCACAAGAGACCCAGTACTTC.

The chain couples TRBV9 to TRBJ2-1; 7 positions match TRBD2. The CDR3 has 16 amino acids. V was clipped by 3 bases and J by 0 bases; unmatched bases: 6. Germline V CDR1 and CDR2: SGDLS, YYNGEE. CDR3 DNA: TGTGCCAGCAGCGAGTCAACTAGCGTCTCCTACAATGAGCAGTTCTTC. Translation gives CASSESTSVSYNEQFF.

Concerning this clone itself: At the DNA level, this CDR3 is encoded by other sequences in the same sample as well. The chain employs TRBV18 and TRBJ2-7; D gene unclear. Trimming pared 6 bases from V and 2 bases from J, leaving 8 bases between. The CDR3 extends over 12 amino acids. CDR1 is KGHSH, CDR2 LQKENI, per germline. The CDR3 DNA sequence: TGTGCCAGCTCTCCAGACACCTACGAGCAGTACTTC. Translation gives CASSPDTYEQYF.

V is TRBV11-2 and J is TRBJ2-5; 8 bases agree with TRBD2. The CDR3 runs to 16 residues. V lost 3 bases to trimming and J lost 6 bases; unmatched junction nucleotides: 12. CDR1 and CDR2 from the germline V gene are SGHAT and FQNNGV. The chain's CDR3 is CASSFSGGGNVQTQYF. The CDR3 region has the DNA TGTGCCAGCAGCTTTTCGGGCGGGGGGAACGTACAGACCCAGTACTTC.

The rearrangement uses TRBV18 and TRBJ2-7, with D possibly matching TRBD2 (5 bases). V lost 6 bases to trimming and J lost 4 bases, with 16 bases between them. CDR3 length: 14 amino acids. Germline values: CDR1 KGHSH, CDR2 LQKENI. The CDR3: CASSSEGVGYEQYF. In nucleotides, the CDR3 is TGTGCCAGCTCCTCAGAGGGAGTAGGATACGAGCAGTACTTC.

The chain uses TRBV7-2 and TRBJ2-1; D ambiguous. The CDR3 has 12 residues. Germline V CDR1 and CDR2: SGHTA, FQGNSA. V lost 4 bases and J 7 bases, leaving 8 bases between the germline ends. The chain's CDR3 is CASSYTRNEQFF. CDR3 nucleotides: TGTGCCAGCAGCTATACGAGGAATGAGCAGTTCTTC.

This clone was detected once. The chain recombines TRBV19 with TRBJ1-5, with D unclear. CDR3 size: 17 residues. Germline loops: CDR1 LNHDA, CDR2 SQIVND (reference sequence). Between the trimmed V and J ends, which lost 9 bases and 5 bases, there was a span of 26 bases. CDR3 sequence (DNA): TGTGCCAGCCGATTTTTGGGCCACCTCCTAAAGGATCAGCCCCAGCATTTT. It yields the protein CASRFLGHLLKDQPQHF.

For the CDR3, the DNA is TGTGCCAGCAAGCGGAACGGAGCTAACTATGGCTACACCTTC. Its protein product is CASKRNGANYGYTF. The V call is TRBV6-5, the J call TRBJ1-2, with unresolved D. The CDR3 is 14 amino acids. V shed 7 bases and J shed 0 bases, with 12 bases lying between them. Germline CDR1 MNHEY, CDR2 SVGAGI.

The J gene is TRBJ2-7, the V gene TRBV27; D is possibly TRBD1 (5 bases). This CDR3 has 14 residues. Germline CDR1 and CDR2: MNHEY and SMNVEV (reference sequence). Trimming left V 3 bases short and J 3 bases short, with 12 bases between. The CDR3 reads CASSFKPDSYEQYF. The CDR3 bases are TGTGCCAGCAGTTTTAAACCTGACAGCTACGAGCAGTACTTC.

The chain links TRBV19 to TRBJ2-5; a weak D match, TRBD2 (6 bases). Trimming shortened V by 5 bases and J by 4 bases, and 14 bases separated the two germline ends. Per germline, CDR1 LNHDA and CDR2 SQIVND (reference sequence). CDR3 size: 14 residues. CDR3 coding DNA: TGTGCCAGTAGTCTGGGACTCCCAGGAGAGACCCAGTACTTC. Its translation is CASSLGLPGETQYF.

The chain's CDR3 is CASSLEWDSHPPNQPQHF. CDR3 in DNA: TGTGCCAGCAGCTTAGAGTGGGACAGCCACCCACCTAATCAGCCCCAGCATTTT. V and J are TRBV7-8 and TRBJ1-5; 7 bases align to TRBD1. This CDR3 is 18 amino acids long. Germline V CDR1 and CDR2: SGHVS, FQNEAQ. V lost 1 base and J lost 4; bases outside the gene matches: 13.

This chain uses TRBV5-1 with TRBJ1-4, with D possibly matching TRBD1 (5 bases). CDR1 SGHRS and CDR2 YFSETQ come from the germline V gene. V lost 0 bases, J lost 12 bases, and 12 bases lay in between. The CDR3 contains 13 residues. CDR3 coding DNA: TGCGCCAGCAGCTTGGGGGCAGAAGGGGAACTGTTTTTT. It yields the protein CASSLGAEGELFF.